The source of this T cell receptor (beta chain) is a study of cytomegalovirus exposure and HLA in healthy donors. General study results and limits: According to the study, 160 or so TCR beta chains were cytomegalovirus-associated. Many donors shared some public TCRs, even though most TCR sequences were rare.

A note on this clone: The antigen remains unidentified.

Per the germline V gene, CDR1 is SQVTM and CDR2 is ANQGSEA. CDR3 length equals 14 residues. J was trimmed by 8 bases and V by 6 bases; bases with no gene match: 6. Sequencing used immunoSEQ multiplex PCR; TCRdb keeps in-frame clones, though not all of them. The data contain 250,000 to 350,000 clones, 70% to 90% of them singletons. V is TRBV29-1 and J is TRBJ2-1; 14 bases match TRBD2. The TCR originated in a woman aged 18-35 years in good health and CMV-seronegative. Sequenced sample: PBMCs. The DNA of the CDR3 is TGCAGCGTAGCCGGGACTAGCGGGAGCTATGAGCAGTTCTTC. Encoded protein: CSVAGTSGSYEQFF.